This TCR beta chain stems from a study of CD8+CD57+ T cells in acquired aplastic anemia. This clonotype was seen once. CDR1 DFQATT and CDR2 SNEGSKA come from the germline V gene (reference sequence). CDR3 size: 13 residues. Profiles of TCR beta VDJ and CDR3 were generated from a genomic DNA template. TCRdb analysed the reads with MiXCR anew, one entry per CDR3 protein. The repertoire holds hundreds of thousands of distinct CDR3 sequences, with approximately 57% as singletons. The rearrangement joins TRBV20-1 to TRBJ1-2; tentatively, D is TRBD1 (6 bases). Sequences were obtained from sorted CD4+, CD8+, or CD8+CD57+ T cells (not recorded which) from PBMCs. The receptor was derived from a human donor with severe aplastic anemia or a healthy control (not recorded which). The CDR3 region is CSSTGNQNYGYTF. The CDR3 DNA follows: TGCAGCAGCACAGGGAACCAGAACTATGGCTACACCTTC.